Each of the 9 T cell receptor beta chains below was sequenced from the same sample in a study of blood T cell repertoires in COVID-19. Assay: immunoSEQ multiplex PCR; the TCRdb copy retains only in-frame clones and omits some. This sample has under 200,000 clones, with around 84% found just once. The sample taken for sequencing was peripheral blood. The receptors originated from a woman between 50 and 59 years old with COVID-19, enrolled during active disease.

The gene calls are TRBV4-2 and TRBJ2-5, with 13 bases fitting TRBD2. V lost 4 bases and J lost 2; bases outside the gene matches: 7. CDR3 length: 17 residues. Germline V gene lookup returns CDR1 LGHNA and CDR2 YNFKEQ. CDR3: CASSPTPGLAGQETQYF. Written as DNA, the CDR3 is TGTGCCAGCAGCCCGACCCCGGGACTAGCGGGACAAGAGACCCAGTACTTC.

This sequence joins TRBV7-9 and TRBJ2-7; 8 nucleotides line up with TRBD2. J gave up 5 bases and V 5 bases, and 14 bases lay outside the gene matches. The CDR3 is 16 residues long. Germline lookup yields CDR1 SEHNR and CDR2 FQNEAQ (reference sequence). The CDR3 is CASSPPLAGGKHEQYF. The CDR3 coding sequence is TGTGCCAGCAGCCCCCCTTTGGCGGGGGGTAAACACGAGCAGTACTTC.

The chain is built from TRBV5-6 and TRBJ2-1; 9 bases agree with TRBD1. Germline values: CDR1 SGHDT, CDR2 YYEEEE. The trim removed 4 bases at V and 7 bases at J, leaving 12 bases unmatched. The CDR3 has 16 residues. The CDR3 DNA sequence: TGTGCCAGCAGCAACCCCGGGACAGGGATGGGGAATGAGCAGTTCTTC. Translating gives CASSNPGTGMGNEQFF.

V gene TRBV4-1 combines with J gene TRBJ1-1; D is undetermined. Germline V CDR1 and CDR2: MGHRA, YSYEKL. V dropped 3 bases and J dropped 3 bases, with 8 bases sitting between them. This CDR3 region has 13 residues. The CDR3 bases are TGCGCCAGCAGCCATCGTTCTGACACTGAAGCTTTCTTT. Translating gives CASSHRSDTEAFF.

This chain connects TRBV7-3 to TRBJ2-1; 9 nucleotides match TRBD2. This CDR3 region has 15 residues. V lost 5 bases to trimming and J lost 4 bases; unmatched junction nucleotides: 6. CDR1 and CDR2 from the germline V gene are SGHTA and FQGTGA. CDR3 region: CASSLLAGPYNEQFF. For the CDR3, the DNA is TGTGCCAGCAGCCTCCTAGCGGGGCCGTACAATGAGCAGTTCTTC.

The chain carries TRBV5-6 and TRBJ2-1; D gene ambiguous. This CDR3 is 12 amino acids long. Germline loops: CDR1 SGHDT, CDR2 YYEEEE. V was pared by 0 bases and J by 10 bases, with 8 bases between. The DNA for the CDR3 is TGTGCCAGCAGCTTGGGGCAGTCGGAGCAGTTCTTC. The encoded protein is CASSLGQSEQFF.

CDR3 sequence (DNA): TGTGCCTGGAGACTGGACAGCGGTAATGAAAAACTGTTTTTT. It yields the protein CAWRLDSGNEKLFF. The gene calls are TRBV30 and TRBJ1-4; possibly TRBD1 for D (6 bases). Trimming pared 3 bases from V and 4 bases from J, leaving 12 bases between. The CDR3 runs to 14 residues. Germline V lookup: CDR1 GTSNPN, CDR2 SVGIG (reference sequence).

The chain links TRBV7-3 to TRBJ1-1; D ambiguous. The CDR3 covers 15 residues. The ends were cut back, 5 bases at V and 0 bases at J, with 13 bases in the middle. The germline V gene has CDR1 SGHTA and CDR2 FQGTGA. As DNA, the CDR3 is TGTGCCAGCAGCATTAGGCGGGGTGTGAACACTGAAGCTTTCTTT. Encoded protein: CASSIRRGVNTEAFF.

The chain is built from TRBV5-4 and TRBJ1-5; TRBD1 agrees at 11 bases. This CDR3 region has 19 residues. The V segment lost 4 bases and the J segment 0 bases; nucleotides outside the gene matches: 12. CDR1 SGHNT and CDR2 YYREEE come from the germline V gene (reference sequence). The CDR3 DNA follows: TGTGCCAGCAGCATGGACAGGGGGCGGCCCTTGGATAGCAATCAGCCCCAGCATTTT. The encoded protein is CASSMDRGRPLDSNQPQHF.